This is a list of T cell receptor beta chains from one sample in a study of cytomegalovirus exposure and HLA in healthy donors. Sequencing used immunoSEQ multiplex PCR; TCRdb keeps in-frame clones, though not all of them. The repertoire holds about 120,000 clones, about 80% seen once, with 2.5% in the top ten. Sequences were obtained from PBMCs. Receptor source: a man between 25 and 39 years old in good health and CMV-seronegative. Both conserved end residues are part of each CDR3. Where a row states a size, it is once, few, many or the class of an expanded clone; other rows omit it.

TRBJ2-1 . TRBV7-8 CASSTRLASNEQFF
TRBJ1-2 . TRBV2 CASSAEGVNYGYTF
TRBJ2-3 . TRBV5-1 CASSFWASGRQTSTDTQYF
TRBJ2-1 . TRBV7-8 CASSLGAVPPEQFF
TRBJ1-5 . TRBV18 CASSRDRNQPQHF
TRBJ2-3 . TRBV28 CASRNAGTSGVHTQYF
TRBJ2-7 . TRBV27 CASSLSPTLGYEQYF
TRBJ2-2 once TRBV19 CASTGTGGPGELFF
TRBJ2-4 . TRBV30 CAWSRRGLAKNIQYF
TRBJ2-7 . TRBV7-6 CASSLGDSLEQYF
TRBJ2-3 . TRBV5-1 CASSLSGPTGGVAGGTDTQYF
TRBJ2-5 . TRBV6-5 CASNRGALQETQYF
TRBJ2-2 . TRBV25-1 CASSGRQGPFGELFF
TRBJ2-5 . TRBV7-3 CASSLNDNQETQYF
TRBJ2-1 . TRBV14 CASSQIPWTGSSYNEQFF
TRBJ2-1 . TRBV25-1 CASSVADSYNEQFF
TRBJ1-2 once TRBV7-2 CASSLVIGGANYGYTF
TRBJ2-7 . TRBV5-3 CARSLSGTAGEREQYF
TRBJ1-1 . TRBV4-3 CASSPSAGTGAEAFF
TRBJ2-7 . TRBV19 CASSNLGSKTYEQYF
TRBJ2-1 . TRBV6-4 CASSDSSGSYNEQFF
TRBJ2-7 . TRBV27 CASSFGLAGDYEQYF
TRBJ1-1 . TRBV7-8 CASSLVSQMNTEAFF
. . TRBV6-1 CASSEAGLAGRSSYEQYF
TRBJ2-3 . TRBV5-1 CASSSLARTSTDTQYF
TRBJ2-5 . TRBV2 CASSDRGHQETQYF
TRBJ1-5 once TRBV4-1 CASSLQTEANQPQHF
TRBJ2-7 . TRBV5-6 CASSLAGAPYEQYF
TRBJ2-1 once TRBV9 CASSELAGTTNEQFF
TRBJ2-3 . TRBV6-5 CASRPGTLSTDTQYF
TRBJ2-2 few TRBV5-4 CASSASGFPGELFF
TRBJ2-1 . TRBV7-2 CASSLVGLAGVMNEQFF
TRBJ1-5 . TRBV25-1 CARADQHF
TRBJ2-3 . TRBV7-2 CASSFGDGYTDTQYF
TRBJ2-1 . TRBV29-1 CSVEGGTSGNIWYNEQFF
TRBJ1-4 . TRBV2 CASSARQGPKKLFF
TRBJ1-2 . TRBV7-2 CASSQQGYDYGYTF
TRBJ2-3 . TRBV19 CASAQQGAPDTQYF
TRBJ2-5 few TRBV9 CASSAGAGRDGRETQYF
TRBJ2-7 . TRBV4-2 CASSQDFWGGTNSYEQYF
TRBJ2-1 . TRBV29-1 CSAGEDEQFF
TRBJ1-2 . TRBV19 CASSIDLGRGYTF
TRBJ1-2 . TRBV6-1 CASEGLYGYTF
TRBJ2-7 . TRBV28 CASQREGREQYF
TRBJ1-4 . TRBV12-5 CASGSAPGQGREKLFF
TRBJ2-1 . TRBV19 CASSTSGGFSYNEQFF
TRBJ2-1 once TRBV7-9 CASSAGNNEQFF
TRBJ2-1 . TRBV25-1 CASRGTRYNEQFF
TRBJ1-2 few TRBV28 CASRAPGGARGYTF
TRBJ1-1 . TRBV5-1 CASRGVNTEAFF
TRBJ2-1 . TRBV7-2 CASSFRTSGYNEQFF
TRBJ1-2 . TRBV28 CASSPAGTYGYTF
TRBJ1-5 . TRBV6-4 CASSAGGDNQPQHF
TRBJ2-1 . TRBV4-1 CASTQGLGGDNEQFF
TRBJ2-7 . TRBV5-1 CASSGSPEAGYEQYF
TRBJ2-7 . TRBV19 CASSSGVGTGASYEQYF
TRBJ1-1 . TRBV11-2 CASRSLKNTEAFF
. once TRBV5-6 CASSPQSSYYEQYF